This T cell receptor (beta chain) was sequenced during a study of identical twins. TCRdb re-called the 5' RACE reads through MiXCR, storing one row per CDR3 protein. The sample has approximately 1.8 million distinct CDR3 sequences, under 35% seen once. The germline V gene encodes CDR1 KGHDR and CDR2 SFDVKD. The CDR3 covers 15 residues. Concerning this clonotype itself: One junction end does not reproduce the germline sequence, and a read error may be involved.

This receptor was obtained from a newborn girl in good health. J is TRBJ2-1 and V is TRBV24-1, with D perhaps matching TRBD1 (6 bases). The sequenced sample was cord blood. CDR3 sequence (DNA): TGTGCCACCAGTGATTTGAGGGGGAGTGGGAATGAGCAGGTCTTC. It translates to CATSDLRGSGNEQVF.